This TCR beta chain stems from a study of T-cell reconstitution after alpha-beta-depleted transplantation in children. The study, taken as a whole, reports: High day-60 TCRbeta diversity in some patients came from surviving recipient T cells and thymic progenitors.

Concerning this clonotype: The antigen remains unidentified.

Trimming at V came to 4 bases and at J to 2 bases, leaving 9 bases not matched to a gene. This CDR3 is 16 amino acids long. Germline V gene sequence: CDR1 MDHEN, CDR2 SYDVKM. Unique molecular identifiers featured in how the TCRbeta library was prepared. TCRdb re-derived calls from the PCR reads in MiXCR, one entry per CDR3 protein. Among hundreds of thousands of distinct CDR3 sequences listed, about an eighth were seen once. The V call is TRBV28, the J call TRBJ2-7, with TRBD2 matching over 9 bases. This specimen consisted of PBMCs, obtained before TCRalphabeta/CD19-depleted stem cell transplant. The clonotype comes from a girl between 2 and 10 years old with congenital amegakaryocytic thrombocytopenia, due to receive a stem cell transplant. The CDR3 sequence is CASSSPTSGYPYEQYF. The DNA of the CDR3 is TGTGCCAGCAGTTCGCCGACTAGCGGATATCCCTACGAGCAGTACTTC.